This record looks at one TCR beta chain sequence and its context. Antigen unknown. The TCR beta cDNA libraries carried unique molecular identifiers. A single record per CDR3 protein comes from TCRdb applying MiXCR to the PCR reads. The repertoire holds roughly 400,000 distinct CDR3 sequences, with about 39% as singletons. V was cut by 2 bases and J by 10 bases, with 12 bases left in between. The CDR3 consists of 13 residues. Germline V lookup: CDR1 MGHRA, CDR2 YSYEKL. This record comes from a study of post-analysis software for immune sequencing data. Overall study results and limits: A few TRBV segments occurring more often in patients than controls included TRBV5-6, TRBV5-1 and TRBV20-1.

This receptor was taken from a girl aged 2-10 years with multiple sclerosis. This chain links TRBV4-1 with TRBJ2-1; D ambiguous. The material sequenced was blood. CDR3 protein: CASSQYQPGEQFF. CDR3 in DNA: TGCGCCAGCAGCCAATATCAACCTGGGGAGCAGTTCTTC.